The clone carrying this T cell receptor beta chain was seen ten or more times. Assay used: immunoSEQ multiplex PCR; TCRdb lists only in-frame clones, some missing. Here the sample spans roughly 190,000 clones, 76% being singletons. The data were obtained in a study of blood T cell repertoires in COVID-19. Germline V gene data show CDR1 as MDHEN and CDR2 as SYDVKM. The V and J ends lost 6 bases and 6 bases, in that order; junction bases with no gene match: 7. This CDR3 has 14 amino acids. The study assigned cohorts using participant-reported clinical history. The specimen was PBMCs or T cells enriched from blood (not recorded which). The source of this sequence is a woman in her fifties or sixties with acute COVID-19. The chain has TRBV28 and TRBJ1-5; 8 bases fit TRBD1. The chain's CDR3 is CASRGTRGLQPQHF. The CDR3 bases are TGTGCCAGCAGGGGGACCAGGGGGCTTCAGCCCCAGCATTTT.